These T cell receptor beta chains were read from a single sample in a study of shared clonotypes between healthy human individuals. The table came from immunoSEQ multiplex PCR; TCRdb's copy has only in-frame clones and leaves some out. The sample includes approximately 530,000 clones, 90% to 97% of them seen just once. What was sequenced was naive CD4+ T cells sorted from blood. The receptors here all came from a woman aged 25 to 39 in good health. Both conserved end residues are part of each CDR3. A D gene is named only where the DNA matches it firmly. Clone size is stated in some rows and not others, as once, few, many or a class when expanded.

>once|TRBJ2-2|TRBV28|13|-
CASRTANTGELFF
TGTGCCAGTAGGACAGCTAACACCGGGGAGCTGTTTTTT
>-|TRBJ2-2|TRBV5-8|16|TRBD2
CASSPAGLAGAGELFF
TGTGCCAGCAGCCCTGCGGGACTAGCGGGAGCCGGGGAGCTGTTTTTT
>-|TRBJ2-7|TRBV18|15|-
CASSPTDGAGYEQYF
TGTGCCAGCTCACCTACGGACGGTGCGGGCTACGAGCAGTACTTC
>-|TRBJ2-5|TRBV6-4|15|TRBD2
CASSIAGGPLETQYF
TGTGCCAGCAGCATAGCGGGAGGGCCCCTAGAGACCCAGTACTTC
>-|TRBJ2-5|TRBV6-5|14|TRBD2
CASMRGAGEETQYF
TGTGCCAGCATGCGGGGTGCGGGGGAAGAGACCCAGTACTTC
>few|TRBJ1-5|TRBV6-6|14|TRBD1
CASRPGQGYQPQHF
TGTGCCAGCAGGCCGGGACAGGGATATCAGCCCCAGCATTTT
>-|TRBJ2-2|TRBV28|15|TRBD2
CACTSGSGNTGELFF
TGTGCCTGCACAAGCGGGAGTGGCAACACCGGGGAGCTGTTTTTT
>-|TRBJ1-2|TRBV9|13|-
CASSVGTSNGYTF
TGTGCCAGCAGCGTAGGGACATCCAATGGCTACACCTTC
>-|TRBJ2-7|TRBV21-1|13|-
CASSNRGGNEQYF
TGTGCCAGCAGCAACAGGGGCGGCAACGAGCAGTACTTC
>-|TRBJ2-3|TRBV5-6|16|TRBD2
CASSKGLAGATDTQYF
TGTGCCAGCAGCAAAGGACTAGCGGGAGCGACAGATACGCAGTATTTT
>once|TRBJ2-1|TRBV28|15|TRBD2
CASRGGGPSYNEQFF
TGTGCCAGCCGCGGGGGGGGCCCCTCCTACAATGAGCAGTTCTTC
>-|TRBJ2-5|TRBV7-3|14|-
CASSLSGAEETQYF
TGTGCCAGCAGCTTAAGCGGGGCCGAAGAGACCCAGTACTTC
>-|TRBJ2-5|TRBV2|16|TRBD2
CASSGSPAGGQETQYF
TGTGCCAGCAGTGGTAGCCCAGCGGGAGGCCAAGAGACCCAGTACTTC
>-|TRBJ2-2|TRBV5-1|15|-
CASSLGIDSTGELFF
TGCGCCAGCAGCTTGGGGATTGACAGCACCGGGGAGCTGTTTTTT
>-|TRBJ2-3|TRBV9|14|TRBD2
CASSGTSGTDTQYF
TGTGCCAGCAGCGGCACTAGCGGTACAGATACGCAGTATTTT
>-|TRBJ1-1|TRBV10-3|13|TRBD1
CAISGTGDMEAFF
TGTGCCATCAGTGGGACAGGGGATATGGAAGCTTTCTTT
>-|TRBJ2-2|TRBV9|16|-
CASSVVSRARTGELFF
TGTGCCAGCAGCGTAGTATCTCGGGCTAGGACCGGGGAGCTGTTTTTT
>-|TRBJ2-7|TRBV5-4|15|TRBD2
CASSFVEAGDYEQYF
TGTGCCAGCAGCTTCGTAGAAGCGGGAGATTACGAGCAGTACTTC
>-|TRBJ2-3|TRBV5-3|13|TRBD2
CARSGGLAITQYF
TGTGCCAGAAGCGGGGGACTAGCTATCACGCAGTATTTT
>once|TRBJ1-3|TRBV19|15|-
CASSNGFTSGNTIYF
TGTGCCAGTAGTAACGGATTCACCTCTGGAAACACCATATATTTT
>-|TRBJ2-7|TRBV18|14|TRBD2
CASSYGLDFYEQYF
TGTGCCAGCTCATATGGACTAGATTTCTACGAGCAGTACTTC
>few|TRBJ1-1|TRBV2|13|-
CASSVRGDTEAFF
TGTGCCAGCAGTGTGAGGGGCGACACTGAAGCTTTCTTT
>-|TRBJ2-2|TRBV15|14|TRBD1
CATSSTGVTGELFF
TGTGCCACCAGTTCGACAGGGGTTACCGGGGAGCTGTTTTTT
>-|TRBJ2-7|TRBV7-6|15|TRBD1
CASSHGTGRTYEQYF
TGTGCCAGCAGCCATGGGACAGGCCGGACCTACGAGCAGTACTTC
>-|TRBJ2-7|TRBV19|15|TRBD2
CASSSSGSGLYEQYF
TGTGCCAGTAGCTCAAGCGGGAGCGGTCTCTACGAGCAGTACTTC
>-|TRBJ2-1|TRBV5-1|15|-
CASSLTTLGGDEQFF
TGCGCCAGCAGCTTAACTACCCTCGGAGGGGATGAGCAGTTCTTC
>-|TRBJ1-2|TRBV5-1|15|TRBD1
CASSLATGGEGGYTF
TGCGCCAGCAGCTTGGCGACAGGGGGCGAAGGGGGCTACACCTTC
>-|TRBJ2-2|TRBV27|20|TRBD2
CASTVLGRGLTSGSFGELFF
TGTGCCAGCACAGTTTTAGGCAGGGGGCTCACTAGCGGGAGTTTCGGGGAGCTGTTTTTT
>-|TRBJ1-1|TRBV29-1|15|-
CSGSGTSNPNTEAFF
TGCAGCGGGTCAGGGACTTCGAATCCGAACACTGAAGCTTTCTTT
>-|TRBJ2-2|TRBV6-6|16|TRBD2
CASRPLAGYNTGELFF
TGTGCCAGCAGACCACTAGCGGGGTATAACACCGGGGAGCTGTTTTTT
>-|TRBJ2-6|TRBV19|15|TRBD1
CASSMDRDGANVLTF
TGTGCCAGTAGCATGGACAGGGATGGGGCCAACGTCCTGACTTTC
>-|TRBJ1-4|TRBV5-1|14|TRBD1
CASSGGTDYEKLFF
TGCGCCAGCAGCGGAGGGACAGACTATGAAAAACTGTTTTTT
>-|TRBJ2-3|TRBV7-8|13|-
CASSSSGGDTQYF
TGTGCCAGCAGCTCCTCAGGGGGGGATACGCAGTATTTT
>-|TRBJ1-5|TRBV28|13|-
CASSLGGEQPQHF
TGTGCCAGCAGCCTGGGAGGGGAACAGCCCCAGCATTTT
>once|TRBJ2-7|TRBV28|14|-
CASIPSVPVYEQYF
TGTGCCAGCATTCCTTCAGTTCCGGTCTACGAGCAGTACTTC
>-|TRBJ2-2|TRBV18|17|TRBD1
CASSRPGQGVNTGELFF
TGTGCCAGCTCACGACCCGGACAGGGGGTGAACACCGGGGAGCTGTTTTTT
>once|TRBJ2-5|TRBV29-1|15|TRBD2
CSVGVGGRVGETQYF
TGCAGCGTTGGGGTAGGCGGGAGGGTCGGCGAGACCCAGTACTTC
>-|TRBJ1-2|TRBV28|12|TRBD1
CASRGTAWGYTF
TGTGCCAGCAGGGGGACAGCCTGGGGCTACACCTTC
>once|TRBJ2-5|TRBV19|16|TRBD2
CASSIGSGRAGETQYF
TGTGCCAGTAGTATAGGCAGCGGGAGGGCCGGTGAGACCCAGTACTTC
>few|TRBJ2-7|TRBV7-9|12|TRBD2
CASSFPGREGVF
TGTGCCAGCAGCTTTCCCGGGCGGGAGGGCGTATTC
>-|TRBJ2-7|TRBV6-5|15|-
CASRNNHRPYYEQYF
TGTGCCAGCAGGAACAATCACAGGCCCTACTACGAGCAGTACTTC
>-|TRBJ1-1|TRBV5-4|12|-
CASSSENYQAFF
TGTGCCAGCAGCTCGGAGAACTACCAAGCTTTCTTT
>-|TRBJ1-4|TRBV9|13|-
CASSANNNEKLFF
TGTGCCAGCAGCGCCAACAATAATGAAAAACTGTTTTTT
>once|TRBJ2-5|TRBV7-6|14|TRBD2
CASRTLAAQETQYF
TGTGCCAGCAGAACCCTAGCGGCCCAAGAGACCCAGTACTTC
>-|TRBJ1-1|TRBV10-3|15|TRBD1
CATKKGDREGTEAFF
TGTGCCACGAAGAAGGGGGACAGGGAAGGGACTGAAGCTTTCTTT
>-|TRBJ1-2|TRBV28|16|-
CASSLLPGRGEYGYTF
TGTGCCAGCAGTTTGTTACCGGGACGGGGAGAATATGGCTACACCTTC
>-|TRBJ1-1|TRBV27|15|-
CASSFLGNMNTEAFF
TGTGCCAGCAGTTTTTTGGGCAACATGAACACTGAAGCTTTCTTT
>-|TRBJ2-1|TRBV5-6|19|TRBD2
CASSLRTSGVLSSYNEQFF
TGTGCCAGCAGCTTGAGGACTAGCGGAGTTCTTAGCTCCTACAATGAGCAGTTCTTC
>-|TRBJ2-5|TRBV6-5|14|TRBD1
CASSRDRTQETQYF
TGTGCCAGCAGTAGGGACAGGACCCAAGAGACCCAGTACTTC
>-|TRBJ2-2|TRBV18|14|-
CASSSTARPGELFF
TGTGCCAGCTCATCGACCGCACGACCCGGGGAGCTGTTTTTT
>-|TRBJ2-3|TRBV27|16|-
CASSPWRNRNTDTQYF
TGTGCCAGCAGTCCATGGCGGAACCGCAACACAGATACGCAGTATTTT
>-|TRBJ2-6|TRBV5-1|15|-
CASSPWAPGANVLTF
TGCGCCAGCAGCCCCTGGGCCCCTGGGGCCAACGTCCTGACTTTC
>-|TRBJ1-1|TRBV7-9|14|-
CASSLSGGRTEAFF
TGTGCCAGCAGCTTGTCTGGGGGTAGAACTGAAGCTTTCTTT
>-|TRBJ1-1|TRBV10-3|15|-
CAISSGPARNTEAFF
TGTGCCATCAGTTCGGGCCCGGCAAGGAACACTGAAGCTTTCTTT
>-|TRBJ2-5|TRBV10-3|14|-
CATRNAQVEETQYF
TGTGCCACCCGTAATGCTCAGGTTGAGGAGACCCAGTACTTC